This TCR beta chain was captured in a study of post-analysis software for immune sequencing data. Study observations and caveats: TRBV segments more frequent in patients than in controls numbered a few and included TRBV5-6, TRBV5-1 and TRBV20-1.

There are a few counts of this clonotype. What it binds is unknown. Included in the TCR beta cDNA libraries were unique molecular identifiers. TCRdb used MiXCR to reprocess the PCR reads, holding one entry per CDR3 protein. This table holds hundreds of thousands of distinct CDR3 sequences, about 57% found once. V lost 4 bases and J lost 1, with 16 bases in between. The length of the CDR3 is 16 residues. Germline V gene lookup returns CDR1 SGHRS and CDR2 YFSETQ. The clonotype originates from a girl aged 10 to 17 with multiple sclerosis. Specimen: blood. V is TRBV5-1 and J is TRBJ2-3; D remains unclear. In nucleotides, the CDR3 is TGCGCCAGCAGCCTAAAACGGCCTATCGGCACAGATACGCAGTATTTT. Residues: CASSLKRPIGTDTQYF.